A selection of T cell receptor beta chains follows, all from one sample in a study of cytomegalovirus exposure and HLA in healthy donors. The table came from immunoSEQ multiplex PCR; TCRdb's copy has only in-frame clones and leaves some out. The sample consists of more than 95,000 clones, roughly four fifths of them appearing once. The specimen was PBMCs. The origin of the receptors is a woman aged 40 to 49 in good health and CMV-seropositive. Each CDR3 is given with its conserved first and last residue. A D gene is named only where the DNA matches it firmly. Part of the rows lack a size; the others show once, few, many or a class for expanded clones.

cdr3_length j_call clone_size d_call v_call cdr3_nt cdr3_aa
14 TRBJ2-5 NA NA TRBV5-1 TGCGCCAGCAGCAAACCCTCAACAGGGGAGACCCAGTACTTC CASSKPSTGETQYF
16 TRBJ1-2 NA NA TRBV5-1 TGCGCCAGCAGAGCTCCTTCGGACGGGGGAAACTATGGCTACACCTTC CASRAPSDGGNYGYTF
14 TRBJ2-1 NA NA TRBV21-1 TGTGCCAGCAACGGACAGGGACCCTACAATGAGCAGTTCTTC CASNGQGPYNEQFF
15 TRBJ2-7 NA NA TRBV4-2 TGTGCCAGCAGCCAAGATGGAGCTAGCGACTACGAGCAGTACTTC CASSQDGASDYEQYF
14 TRBJ2-7 NA TRBD2 TRBV6-5 TGTGCCAGCAGTGCAGGGAGGGCATCGGACGAGCAGTACTTC CASSAGRASDEQYF
14 TRBJ2-2 NA NA TRBV5-4 TGTGCCAGCAGCCGGAGGACAGTCCCCGGGGAGCTGTTTTTT CASSRRTVPGELFF
15 TRBJ2-7 few TRBD2 TRBV4-3 TGCGCCAGCAGCCTAGTAGCGGGAGTCTCCCCCGAGCAGTACTTC CASSLVAGVSPEQYF
15 TRBJ1-2 NA NA TRBV6-6 TGTGCCAGCAGTTACTCGACGGGCGGGATCTATGGCTACACCTTC CASSYSTGGIYGYTF
16 TRBJ2-1 few NA TRBV27 TGTGCCAGCAGTTTTAGTTTGGGAGGCTCCTACAATGAGCAGTTCTTC CASSFSLGGSYNEQFF
13 TRBJ1-1 NA TRBD1 TRBV18 TGTGCCAGCTCGGCACAGGGGGGCACTGAAGCTTTCTTT CASSAQGGTEAFF
13 TRBJ2-7 NA NA TRBV5-6 TGTGCCAGCAGCTTGCTGCAGGGCGTCGAGCAGTACTTC CASSLLQGVEQYF
14 TRBJ1-5 NA NA TRBV30 TGTGCCTGGAACTCTGGACAGAAGAATCAGCCCCAGCATTTT CAWNSGQKNQPQHF
14 TRBJ2-5 NA NA TRBV6-5 TGTGCCAGCAGCGAAATTGGGCCCAAAGAGACCCAGTACTTC CASSEIGPKETQYF
16 TRBJ1-2 NA NA TRBV11-2 TGTGCCAGCAGCTTTCGCAACCTGACGGGGTACTATGGCTACACCTTC CASSFRNLTGYYGYTF
17 TRBJ2-1 once TRBD2 TRBV19 TGTGCCAGTAGTATTCGGCTTACTAGCGGAGTATACAATGAGCAGTTCTTC CASSIRLTSGVYNEQFF